Below are 10 T cell receptor beta chains sequenced from a single sample in a study of T cells in Graves' hyperthyroidism and ophthalmopathy. Researchers took RNA transcripts and amplified the TCR beta CDR3 regions from them. In the first-round RT-PCR of the TCR CDR3, the HTBI primer set was used. Each CDR3 protein is one row after TCRdb ran MiXCR on the multiplex PCR reads. The table includes some 490,000 distinct CDR3 sequences, roughly 23% detected once. The source material was blood. These receptors originate from a woman aged 70-85 years with Graves' ophthalmopathy.

The chain links TRBV6-4 to TRBJ2-7, with 7 bases identical to TRBD1. The CDR3 has 13 residues. Germline CDR1 is MRHNA and CDR2 is SNTAGT. V dropped 2 bases and J dropped 4; count of bases not matched to a gene: 2. The CDR3: CASSDRGLYEQYF. The CDR3 DNA follows: TGTGCCAGCAGTGACAGGGGGCTGTACGAGCAGTACTTC.

CDR3 in amino acids: CASSQSSTGELFF. The CDR3 DNA reads TGCGCCAGCAGTCAATCGTCCACCGGGGAGCTGTTTTTT. The gene calls are TRBV10-1 and TRBJ2-2, with unresolved D. The CDR3 is made up of 13 amino acids. From germline, CDR1 is WNHNN and CDR2 SYGVQD (reference sequence). The V end was cut by 5 bases, the J end by 4 bases, with 8 bases between.

There are many counts of this clonotype. The V gene is TRBV2, the J gene TRBJ1-5; D unresolved. V was shortened by 8 bases and J by 2 bases, with 13 bases between the two germline ends. The germline CDR1 and CDR2 sequences are SNHLY and FYNNEI. The CDR3 has 14 amino acids. CDR3 nucleotide sequence: TGTGCCAGCCGGGAGTTTTCTCGCAATCAGCCCCAGCATTTT. Translated: CASREFSRNQPQHF.

In its sample, this clonotype was seen a few times. The chain uses TRBV20-1 and TRBJ2-2; TRBD2 matches at 7 bases. Trimming cost V 7 bases and J 1 base; bases outside gene matches: 3. From germline, CDR1 is DFQATT and CDR2 SNEGSKA (reference sequence). The CDR3 sequence is 13 residues long. The chain's CDR3 is CSGLAVNTGELFF. CDR3 coding DNA: TGCAGTGGGCTAGCGGTGAACACCGGGGAGCTGTTTTTT.

The chain combines TRBV7-9 with TRBJ2-6; maybe TRBD1 (5 bases). Trimming took off 1 base at V and 1 base at J, with 11 bases between the two ends. The CDR3 contains 17 residues. CDR1 is SEHNR, CDR2 FQNEAQ, per germline (reference sequence). The CDR3 bases are TGTGCCAGCAGCTTAGACAGGCTCTCTTCTGGGGCCAACGTCCTGACTTTC. Its translation is CASSLDRLSSGANVLTF.

Here the CDR3 reads CAISHGEETQYF. For the CDR3, the DNA is TGTGCCATCAGCCATGGGGAAGAGACCCAGTACTTC. The chain links TRBV10-3 to TRBJ2-5; D is unresolved. CDR1 and CDR2 (germline): ENHRY, SYGVKD. Trimming pared 6 bases from V and 3 bases from J, leaving 8 bases between. This CDR3 is 12 amino acids long.

This clonotype was observed a few times. The chain links TRBV30 to TRBJ2-1; TRBD1 might be the D (5 bases). In germline, CDR1 is GTSNPN, CDR2 SVGIG (reference sequence). There are 12 residues in the CDR3. V lost 3 bases to trimming and J lost 10 bases, with 13 bases between them. DNA of the CDR3: TGTGCCTGGAGCAGGGAAGGTGTAGAGCAGTTCTTC. It is translated as CAWSREGVEQFF. Full variable domain (rest looked up from reference TRBV30 and TRBJ2-1): SQTIHQWPATLVQPVGSPLSLECTVEGTSNPNLYWYRQAAGRGLQLLFYSVGIGQISSEVPQNLSASRPQDRQFILSSKKLLLSDSGFYLCAWSREGVEQFFGPGTRLTVL.

This chain joins TRBV19 and TRBJ2-7; TRBD1 might be the D (6 bases). Trimming shortened V by 6 bases and J by 4 bases, and 16 bases separated the two germline ends. Germline CDR1 reads LNHDA; CDR2 reads SQIVND (reference sequence). The CDR3 consists of 14 residues. The CDR3 sequence: CASSPPGQKYEQYF. Written as DNA, the CDR3 is TGTGCCAGTAGCCCTCCGGGACAAAAGTACGAGCAGTACTTC.

This clonotype has just a few counts. The V call is TRBV15, the J call TRBJ1-2, with D possibly being TRBD1 (6 bases). The CDR3 spans 15 residues. V lost 0 bases, J lost 8 bases, and 16 bases lay in between. Per germline, CDR1 LNHNV and CDR2 YYDKDF (reference sequence). DNA for the CDR3: TGTGCCACCAGCAGAGATCGGGTAGGGGGTTCAGGCTACACCTTC. Translating gives CATSRDRVGGSGYTF. Full variable domain (remainder filled in from reference TRBV15 and TRBJ1-2): DAMVIQNPRYQVTQFGKPVTLSCSQTLNHNVMYWYQQKSSQAPKLLFHYYDKDFNNEADTPDNFQSRRPNTSFCFLDIRSPGLGDTAMYLCATSRDRVGGSGYTFGSGTRLTVV.

This clonotype was found many times. This chain uses TRBV12-3 or TRBV12-4 with TRBJ1-5; D is perhaps TRBD1 (6 bases). V lost 5 bases to trimming and J lost 9 bases, with 11 bases between them. The CDR3 contains 12 residues. The CDR3 loop is CASSPLTGPQHF. CDR3 DNA: TGTGCCAGCAGTCCACTGACAGGGCCCCAGCATTTT.